This T cell receptor beta chain comes out of a study of T cell responses to AZD1222 COVID-19 vaccine (dated by TCRdb to the early 2020s). In the study overall: AZD1222 recipients whose second dose came at about 4 weeks and those whose second dose came at about 12 weeks were combined into one group, since spike-specific TCR depth and breadth did not differ between the two schedules. Trial participants were enrolled into age subgroups of 18-55, 56-69 and 70-plus years, which contained around 150, 29 and 61 TCR-sequenced participants, respectively. A total of 233 trial participants underwent TCR sequencing, of whom 207 received two doses of AZD1222 and about 25 received two doses of the MenACWY control vaccine.

This clone was seen just once. Which antigen it targets is not known. No clone much larger than this one lies a single base away; base qualities are absent. The CDR3 regions of human TCRbeta chains were analyzed by immunosequencing. The paper's processing steps were these. Repertoire TCRs were matched against a reference library of SARS-CoV-2-specific TCRs generated with the MIRA antigen-specificity platform. Breadth meant the fraction of unique TCRs that were SARS-CoV-2-associated, whereas depth meant the fraction of total T cells that were SARS-CoV-2-associated. Using the MIRA data, each spike-specific TCR was assigned both to the spike region to which the TCR was reactive and to a CD4 or CD8 class. Log10-transformed breadth and depth values were compared by one-way ANOVA with Sidak's multiple comparisons tests. Sourced from immuneACCESS, this table was stored by TCRdb with only in-frame sequences that have V and J called. A share of the clones is absent; for the studies checked, an unresolved V gene accounts for under half, and the remainder has no known explanation. From that table come the V and J calls and clone size; the DNA was used to work out D and trimming. The sample table records 100,000 to 150,000 clones; 94% of these occur just once. 6.6% of the sample comes from the top ten.

General study outcomes and caveats: Vaccine-associated CD4 TCRs spanned the whole spike protein, with dominant responses in regions 160-218 and 743-854. Only five to seven AZD1222 recipients were SARS-CoV-2 seropositive at baseline, limiting conclusions about previously exposed vaccinees. In the small 56-69-year group, the increase in depth fell short of significance, most likely because of low power. After two AZD1222 doses, spike-specific TCR breadth and depth were significantly higher than at day 0 and than in MenACWY recipients. Participants were mostly white British, with more females than males. The authors suggested clonal diversity may have been underestimated. Reportedly, close to half of the unique spike-specific TCRs recognized epitopes lying outside the regions that are mutated in the B.1.351 and B.1.1.7 variants. Because no samples from the day 14 peak response were available, repertoires could be characterized only after the peak T cell response.

What this sample's time point label stands for: baseline before first vaccination. The vaccinee samples were drawn from two UK trials, COV001 and COV002, one of which was a single-blind randomized controlled phase 2/3 trial testing AZD1222 (ChAdOx1 nCoV-19) in healthy adults. Trial participant PBMC samples were collected at day 0 and day 28 after the second dose for TCRbeta chain sequencing. The germline V gene provides CDR1 SNHLY and CDR2 FYNNEI. The CDR3 starts with the cysteine, ends with the phenylalanine, and has 12 residues. The entry retains the CDR3 DNA only, 36 bases that are in frame from base 1.

This receptor was taken from an adult in good health. This receptor chain uses TRBV2 and TRBJ1-2, with the identity of the D gene unclear. The material sequenced was peripheral blood, taken on day 0 of AZD1222 vaccination. The bases read TGTGGAGGCGGCAAGGGAGTTGATGGCTACACCTTC. Its protein reads: CGGGKGVDGYTF.